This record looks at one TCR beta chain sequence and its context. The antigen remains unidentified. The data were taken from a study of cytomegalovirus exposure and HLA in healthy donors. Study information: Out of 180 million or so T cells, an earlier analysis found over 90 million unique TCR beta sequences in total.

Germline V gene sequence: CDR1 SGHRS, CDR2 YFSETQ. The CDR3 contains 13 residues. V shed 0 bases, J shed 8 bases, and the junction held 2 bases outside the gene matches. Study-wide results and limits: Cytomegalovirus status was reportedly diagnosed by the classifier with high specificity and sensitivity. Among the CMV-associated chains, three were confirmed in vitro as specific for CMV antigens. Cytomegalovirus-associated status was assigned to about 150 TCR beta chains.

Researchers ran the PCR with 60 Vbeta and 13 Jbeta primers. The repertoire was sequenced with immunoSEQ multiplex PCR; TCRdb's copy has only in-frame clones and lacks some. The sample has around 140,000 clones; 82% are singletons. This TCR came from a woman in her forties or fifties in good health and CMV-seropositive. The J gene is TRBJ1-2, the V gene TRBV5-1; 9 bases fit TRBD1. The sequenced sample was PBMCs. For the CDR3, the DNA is TGCGCCAGCAGCTTGGACAGGGGGCAAGGCTACACCTTC. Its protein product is CASSLDRGQGYTF.